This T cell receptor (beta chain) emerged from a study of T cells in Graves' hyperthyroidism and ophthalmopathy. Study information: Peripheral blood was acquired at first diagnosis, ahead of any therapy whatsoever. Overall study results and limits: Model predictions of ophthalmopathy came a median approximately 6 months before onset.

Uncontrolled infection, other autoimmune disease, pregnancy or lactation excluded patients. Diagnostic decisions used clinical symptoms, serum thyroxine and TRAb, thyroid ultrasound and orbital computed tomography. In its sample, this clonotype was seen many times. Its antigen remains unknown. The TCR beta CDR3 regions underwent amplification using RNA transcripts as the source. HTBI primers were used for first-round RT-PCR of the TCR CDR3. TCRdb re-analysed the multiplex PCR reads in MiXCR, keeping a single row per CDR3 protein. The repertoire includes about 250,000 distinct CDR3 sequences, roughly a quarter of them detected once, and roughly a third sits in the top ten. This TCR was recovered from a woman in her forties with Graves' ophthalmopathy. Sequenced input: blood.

CDR3 in amino acids: CASSTIAGVAYEQYF. CDR3 in DNA: TGTGCCAGCAGTACGATAGCGGGAGTGGCCTACGAGCAGTACTTC. The chain joins TRBV28 to TRBJ2-7, with 9 positions matching TRBD2. This CDR3 contains 15 residues. Per germline, CDR1 MDHEN and CDR2 SYDVKM. The trim removed 5 bases at V and 2 bases at J, leaving 7 bases unmatched. The complete variable domain, with remaining parts taken from reference TRBV28 and TRBJ2-7, reads DVKVTQSSRYLVKRTGEKVFLECVQDMDHENMFWYRQDPGLGLRLIYFSYDVKMKEKGDIPEGYSVSREKKERFSLILESASTNQTSMYLCASSTIAGVAYEQYFGPGTRLTVT.